This TCR beta chain was profiled in a study of blood T cell repertoires in COVID-19. Study-wide background: Sites in the United States, Italy and Spain provided acute and convalescent COVID-19 samples. In each case, the material was cDNA or gDNA derived from T cells, B-cell-depleted T cells, or PBMCs.

This clone showed up many times. Per the original methods: Scientists estimated how many nucleated cells there were by amplifying reference gene primers. Clones were read by immunoSEQ multiplex PCR, and TCRdb kept only the in-frame ones, dropping some. The V and J calls and clone size were taken over from that table, and D and trimming were inferred from the DNA. The repertoire has nearly 95,000 clones, 80% of them found once; the top ten carry under 20%. Germline V gene sequence: CDR1 MGHRA, CDR2 YSYEKL. V lost 4 bases to trimming and J lost 7 bases, with 11 bases between them. The CDR3 is made up of 13 amino acids.

The clonotype comes from a human donor in a cohort sampled during active COVID-19. This chain links TRBV4-1 with TRBJ1-5; D perhaps matches TRBD1 (5 bases). Sequencing was done on a sample of peripheral blood. CDR3 protein: CASSRGGGQPQHF. CDR3 DNA sequence: TGCGCCAGCAGCCGGGGGGGTGGACAGCCCCAGCATTTT.